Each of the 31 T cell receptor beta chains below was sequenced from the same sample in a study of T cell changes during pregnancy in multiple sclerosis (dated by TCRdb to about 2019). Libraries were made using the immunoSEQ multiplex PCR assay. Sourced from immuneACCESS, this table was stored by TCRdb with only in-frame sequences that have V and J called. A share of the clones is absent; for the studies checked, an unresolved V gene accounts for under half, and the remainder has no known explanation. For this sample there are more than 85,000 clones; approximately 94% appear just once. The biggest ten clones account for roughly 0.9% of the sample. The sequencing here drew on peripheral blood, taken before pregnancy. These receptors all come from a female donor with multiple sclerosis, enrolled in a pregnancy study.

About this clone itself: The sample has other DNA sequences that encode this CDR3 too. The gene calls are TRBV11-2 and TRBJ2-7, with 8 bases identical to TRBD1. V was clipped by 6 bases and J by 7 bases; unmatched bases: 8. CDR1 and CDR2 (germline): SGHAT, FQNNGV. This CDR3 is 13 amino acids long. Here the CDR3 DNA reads TGTGCCAGCAGTCTCGGACAGGGTGGTGAGCAGTACTTC. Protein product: CASSLGQGGEQYF. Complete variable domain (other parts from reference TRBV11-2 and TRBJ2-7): EAGVAQSPRYKIIEKRQSVAFWCNPISGHATLYWYQQILGQGPKLLIQFQNNGVVDDSQLPKDRFSAERLKGVDSTLKIQPAKLEDSAVYLCASSLGQGGEQYFGPGTRLTVT.

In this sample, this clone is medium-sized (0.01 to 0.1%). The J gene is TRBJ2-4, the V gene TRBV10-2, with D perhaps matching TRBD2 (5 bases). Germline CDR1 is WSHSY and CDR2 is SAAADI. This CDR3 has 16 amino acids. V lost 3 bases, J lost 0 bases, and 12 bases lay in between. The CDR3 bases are TGCGCCAGCAGTGACTGGGCGGGCCTAGCCAAAAACATTCAGTACTTC. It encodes CASSDWAGLAKNIQYF.

CDR3: CASSQDGRSTDTQYF. CDR3 DNA sequence: TGCGCCAGCAGCCAAGATGGTAGAAGCACAGATACGCAGTATTTT. The V call is TRBV4-3, the J call TRBJ2-3; D ambiguous. CDR1 is LGHNA and CDR2 is YSLEER in the germline V gene. V was pared by 0 bases and J by 0 bases, with 7 bases between. The CDR3 runs 15 residues.

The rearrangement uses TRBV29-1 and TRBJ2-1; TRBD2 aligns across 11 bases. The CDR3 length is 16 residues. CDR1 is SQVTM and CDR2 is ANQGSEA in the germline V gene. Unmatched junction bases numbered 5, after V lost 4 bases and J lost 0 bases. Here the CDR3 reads CSVAGLAGGSYNEQFF. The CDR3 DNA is TGCAGCGTTGCCGGGCTAGCGGGAGGCTCCTACAATGAGCAGTTCTTC.

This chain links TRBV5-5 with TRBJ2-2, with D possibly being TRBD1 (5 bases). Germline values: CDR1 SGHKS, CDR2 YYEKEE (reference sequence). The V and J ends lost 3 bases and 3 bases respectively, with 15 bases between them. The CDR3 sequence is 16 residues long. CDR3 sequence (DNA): TGTGCCAGCAGCTGGGGCCAGCAGATAGACACCGGGGAGCTGTTTTTT. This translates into CASSWGQQIDTGELFF. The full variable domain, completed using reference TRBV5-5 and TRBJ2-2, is DAGVTQSPTHLIKTRGQQVTLRCSPISGHKSVSWYQQVLGQGPQFIFQYYEKEERGRGNFPDRFSARQFPNYSSELNVNALLLGDSALYLCASSWGQQIDTGELFFGEGSRLTVL.

The CDR3 nucleotides read TGTGCCAGCAGCACGGGCGGGCGAACCACAGATACGCAGTATTTT. The encoded protein is CASSTGGRTTDTQYF. The V gene is TRBV5-4, the J gene TRBJ2-3; D might be TRBD2 (5 bases). Between the trimmed V and J ends, which lost 4 bases and 2 bases, there was a span of 14 bases. This CDR3 contains 15 residues. The germline gives CDR1 SGHNT, CDR2 YYREEE (reference sequence).

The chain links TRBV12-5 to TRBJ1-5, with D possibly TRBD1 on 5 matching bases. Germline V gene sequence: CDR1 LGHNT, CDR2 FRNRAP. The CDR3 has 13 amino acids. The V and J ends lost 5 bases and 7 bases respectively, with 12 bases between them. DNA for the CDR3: TGTGCTAGTGGTCCCCCGCGGGGGCAGCCCCAGCATTTT. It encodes CASGPPRGQPQHF.

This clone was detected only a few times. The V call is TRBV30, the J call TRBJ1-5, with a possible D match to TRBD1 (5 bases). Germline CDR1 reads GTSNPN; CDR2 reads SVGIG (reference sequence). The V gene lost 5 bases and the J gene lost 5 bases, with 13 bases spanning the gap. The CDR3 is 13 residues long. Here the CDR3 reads CAWARGGDQPQHF. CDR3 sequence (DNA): TGTGCCTGGGCCCGGGGAGGGGATCAGCCCCAGCATTTT.

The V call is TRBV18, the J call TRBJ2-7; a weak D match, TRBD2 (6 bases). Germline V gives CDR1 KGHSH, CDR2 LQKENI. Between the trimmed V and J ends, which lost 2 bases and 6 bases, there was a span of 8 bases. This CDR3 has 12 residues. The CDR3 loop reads CASSPSGGEQYF. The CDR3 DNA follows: TGTGCCAGCTCACCATCCGGGGGCGAGCAGTACTTC.

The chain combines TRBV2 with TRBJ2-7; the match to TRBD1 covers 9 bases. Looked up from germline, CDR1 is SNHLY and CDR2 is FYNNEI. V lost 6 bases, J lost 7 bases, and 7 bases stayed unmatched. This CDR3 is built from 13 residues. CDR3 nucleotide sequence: TGTGCCAGCAGGTCCGGACAGGGGAATGAGCAGTACTTC. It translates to CASRSGQGNEQYF.

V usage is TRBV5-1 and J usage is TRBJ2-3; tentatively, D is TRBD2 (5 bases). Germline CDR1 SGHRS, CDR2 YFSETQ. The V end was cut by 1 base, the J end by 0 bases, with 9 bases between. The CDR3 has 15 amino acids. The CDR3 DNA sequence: TGCGCCAGCAGCTTGTTCGGGGATAGCACAGATACGCAGTATTTT. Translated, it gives CASSLFGDSTDTQYF. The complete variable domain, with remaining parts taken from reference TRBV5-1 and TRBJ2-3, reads KAGVTQTPRYLIKTRGQQVTLSCSPISGHRSVSWYQQTPGQGLQFLFEYFSETQRNKGNFPGRFSGRQFSNSRSEMNVSTLELGDSALYLCASSLFGDSTDTQYFGPGTRLTVL.

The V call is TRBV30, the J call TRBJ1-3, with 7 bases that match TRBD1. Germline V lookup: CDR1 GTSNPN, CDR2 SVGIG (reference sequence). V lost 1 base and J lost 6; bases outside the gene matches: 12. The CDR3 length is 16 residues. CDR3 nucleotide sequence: TGTGCCTGGAGTGGATCGACAGGGTTCGGAGTAAACACCATATATTTT. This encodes CAWSGSTGFGVNTIYF.

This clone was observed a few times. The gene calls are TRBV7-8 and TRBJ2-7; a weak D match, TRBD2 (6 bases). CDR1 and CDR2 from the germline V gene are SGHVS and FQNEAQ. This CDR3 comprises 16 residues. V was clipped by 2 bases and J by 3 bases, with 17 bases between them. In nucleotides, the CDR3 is TGTGCCAGCAGCTTAAGGGAAGGGGTAGCGGACTACGAGCAGTACTTC. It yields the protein CASSLREGVADYEQYF.

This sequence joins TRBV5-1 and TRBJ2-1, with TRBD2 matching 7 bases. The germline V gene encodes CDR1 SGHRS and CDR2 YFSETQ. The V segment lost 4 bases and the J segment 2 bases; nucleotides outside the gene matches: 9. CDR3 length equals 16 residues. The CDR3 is CASSRTWSGAYNEQFF. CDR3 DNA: TGCGCCAGCAGCCGCACCTGGAGCGGGGCCTACAATGAGCAGTTCTTC.

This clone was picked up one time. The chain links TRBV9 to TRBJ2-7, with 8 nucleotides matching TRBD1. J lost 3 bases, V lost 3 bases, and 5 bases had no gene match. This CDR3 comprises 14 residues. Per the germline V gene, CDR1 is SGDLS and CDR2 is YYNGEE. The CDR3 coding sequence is TGTGCCAGCAGCGCCGACAGGGGATTCTACGAGCAGTACTTC. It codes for CASSADRGFYEQYF.

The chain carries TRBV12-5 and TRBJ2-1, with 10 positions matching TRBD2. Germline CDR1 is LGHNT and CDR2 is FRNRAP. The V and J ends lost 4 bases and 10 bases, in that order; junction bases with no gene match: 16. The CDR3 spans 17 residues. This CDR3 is CASGSALSGRFGWEQFF. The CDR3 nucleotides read TGTGCTAGTGGTTCCGCGCTTAGCGGGAGGTTTGGGTGGGAGCAGTTCTTC.

The CDR3 nucleotides are TGTGCCAGCAGTTACTTGACTAGCGGAGACAATGAGCAGTTCTTC. Amino acid sequence: CASSYLTSGDNEQFF. The chain carries TRBV6-5 and TRBJ2-1; TRBD2 matches 9 bases. CDR3 length equals 15 residues. V dropped 1 base and J dropped 5; count of bases not matched to a gene: 3. The V gene's germline CDR1 is MNHEY and CDR2 SVGAGI.

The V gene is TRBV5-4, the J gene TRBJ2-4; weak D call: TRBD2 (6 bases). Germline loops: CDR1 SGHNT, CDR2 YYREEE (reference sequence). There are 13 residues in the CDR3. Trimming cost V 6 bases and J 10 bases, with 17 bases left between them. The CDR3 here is CASKDRGEAIQYF. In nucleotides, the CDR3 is TGTGCCAGCAAGGACCGCGGGGAGGCGATTCAGTACTTC.

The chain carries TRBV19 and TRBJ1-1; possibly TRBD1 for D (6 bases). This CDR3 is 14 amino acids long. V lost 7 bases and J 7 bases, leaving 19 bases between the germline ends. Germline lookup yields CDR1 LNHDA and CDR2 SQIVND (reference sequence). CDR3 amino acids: CASKPTGWASEAFF. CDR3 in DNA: TGTGCCAGTAAACCGACAGGTTGGGCTAGTGAAGCTTTCTTT.

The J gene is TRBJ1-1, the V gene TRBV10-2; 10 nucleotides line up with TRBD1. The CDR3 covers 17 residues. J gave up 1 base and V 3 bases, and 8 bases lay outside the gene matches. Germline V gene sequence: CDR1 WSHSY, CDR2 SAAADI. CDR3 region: CASSDAGTGAQNTEAFF. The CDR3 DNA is TGCGCCAGCAGTGACGCCGGGACAGGGGCGCAGAACACTGAAGCTTTCTTT.

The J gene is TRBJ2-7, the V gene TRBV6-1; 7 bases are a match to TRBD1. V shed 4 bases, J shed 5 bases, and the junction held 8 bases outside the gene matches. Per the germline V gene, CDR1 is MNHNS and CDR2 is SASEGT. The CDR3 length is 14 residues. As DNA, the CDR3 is TGTGCCAGCAGTGCACGGACAGGTTTCAACGAGCAGTACTTC. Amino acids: CASSARTGFNEQYF.

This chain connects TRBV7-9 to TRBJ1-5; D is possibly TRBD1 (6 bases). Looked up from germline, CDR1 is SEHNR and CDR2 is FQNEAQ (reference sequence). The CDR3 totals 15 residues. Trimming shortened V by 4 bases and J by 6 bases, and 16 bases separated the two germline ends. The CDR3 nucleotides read TGTGCCAGCAGCTCCGGAGCGGGGGCAGGTCAGCCCCAGCATTTT. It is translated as CASSSGAGAGQPQHF.

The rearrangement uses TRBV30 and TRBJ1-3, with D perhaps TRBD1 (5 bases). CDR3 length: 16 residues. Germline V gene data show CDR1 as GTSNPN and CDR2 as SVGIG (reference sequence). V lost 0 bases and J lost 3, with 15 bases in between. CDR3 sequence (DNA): TGTGCCTGGAGTGTTCCCGAGACAGTTCGTGGAAACACCATATATTTT. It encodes CAWSVPETVRGNTIYF.

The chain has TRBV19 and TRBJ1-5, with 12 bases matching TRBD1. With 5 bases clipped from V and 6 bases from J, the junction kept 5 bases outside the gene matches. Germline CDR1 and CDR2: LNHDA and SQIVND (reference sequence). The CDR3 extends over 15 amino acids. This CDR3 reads CASSPGTGGFQPQHF. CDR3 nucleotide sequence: TGTGCCAGTAGTCCTGGGACAGGGGGCTTTCAGCCCCAGCATTTT.

The CDR3 DNA reads TGCGCCAGCAGCGCGGACAGTCCGACGGGGGAAAAACTGTTTTTT. Encoded protein: CASSADSPTGEKLFF. The chain links TRBV5-1 to TRBJ1-4, with D maybe TRBD1 (6 bases). The CDR3 sequence is 15 residues long. V dropped 4 bases and J dropped 8 bases, with 18 bases sitting between them. Germline CDR1 and CDR2: SGHRS and YFSETQ.

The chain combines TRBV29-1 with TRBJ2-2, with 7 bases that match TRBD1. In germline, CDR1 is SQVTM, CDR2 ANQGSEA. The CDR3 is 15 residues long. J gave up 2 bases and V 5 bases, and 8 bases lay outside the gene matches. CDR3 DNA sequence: TGCAGCGTTCGCAGGACAGGAGTCAACACCGGGGAGCTGTTTTTT. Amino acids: CSVRRTGVNTGELFF.

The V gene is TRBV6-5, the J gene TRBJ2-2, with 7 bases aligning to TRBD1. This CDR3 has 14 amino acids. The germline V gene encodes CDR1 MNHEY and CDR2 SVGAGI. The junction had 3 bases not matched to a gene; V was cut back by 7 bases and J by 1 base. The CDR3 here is CASKAGGNTGELFF. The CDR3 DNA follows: TGTGCCAGCAAGGCAGGGGGGAACACCGGGGAGCTGTTTTTT.

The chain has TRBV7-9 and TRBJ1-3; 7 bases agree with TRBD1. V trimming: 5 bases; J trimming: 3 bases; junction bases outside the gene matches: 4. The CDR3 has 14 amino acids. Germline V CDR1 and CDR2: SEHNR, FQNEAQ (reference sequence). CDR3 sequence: CASSKTGVGNTIYF. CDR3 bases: TGTGCCAGCAGCAAAACAGGGGTTGGAAACACCATATATTTT.

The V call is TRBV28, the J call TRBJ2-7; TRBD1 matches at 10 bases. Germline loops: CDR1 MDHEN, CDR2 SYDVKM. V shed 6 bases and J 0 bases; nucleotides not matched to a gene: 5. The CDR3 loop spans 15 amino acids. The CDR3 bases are TGTGCCAGCAGGGTGACAGGGGGCGGCTCCTACGAGCAGTACTTC. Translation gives CASRVTGGGSYEQYF.

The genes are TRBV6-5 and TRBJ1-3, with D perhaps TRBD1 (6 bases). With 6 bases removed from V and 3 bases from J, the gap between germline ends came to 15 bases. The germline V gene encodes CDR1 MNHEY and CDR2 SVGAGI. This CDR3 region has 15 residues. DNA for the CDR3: TGTGCCAGCAGCCCGGGACACCGGTTTGGAAACACCATATATTTT. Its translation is CASSPGHRFGNTIYF.

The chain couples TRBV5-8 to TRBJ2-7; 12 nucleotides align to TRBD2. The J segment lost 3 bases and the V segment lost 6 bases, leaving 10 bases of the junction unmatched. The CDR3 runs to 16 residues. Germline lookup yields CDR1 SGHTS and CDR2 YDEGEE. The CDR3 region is CASIRLAGAPGYEQYF. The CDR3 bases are TGTGCCAGCATTCGACTAGCGGGAGCCCCAGGCTACGAGCAGTACTTC.